This is a list of T cell receptor beta chains from one sample in a study of human versus mouse CDR3 diversity and MHC coevolution. Profiled with immunoSEQ multiplex PCR; TCRdb holds only in-frame clones, not every one. The sample includes more than 60,000 clones, 80% to 95% seen only once; the top ten take around 0.15%. Sequenced sample: naive CD4+ T cells from blood. These receptors originate from a person between 25 and 75 years old in good health. Each CDR3 is given with its conserved first and last residue. D genes are given only for firm matches. Size is stated for part of the rows, as once, few or many counts, or as a class when the clone is expanded.

TRBV29-1	.	TRBJ1-1	.	CSVEGRVETEAFF	TGCAGCGTTGAAGGCAGGGTGGAGACTGAAGCTTTCTTT
TRBV5-1	.	TRBJ2-3	.	CASSLERTAQRTDTQYF	TGCGCCAGCAGCTTGGAAAGAACAGCCCAAAGAACAGATACGCAGTATTTT
TRBV10-3	.	TRBJ2-2	.	CAISDRGETGELFF	TGTGCCATCAGCGACCGGGGAGAGACCGGGGAGCTGTTTTTT
TRBV5-1	.	TRBJ2-1	.	CASSWGQGQPNEQFF	TGCGCCAGCAGCTGGGGCCAGGGGCAGCCCAATGAGCAGTTCTTC
TRBV6-5	.	TRBJ1-4	.	CASRQLAGAPGKLFF	TGTGCCAGTAGGCAACTTGCAGGGGCCCCCGGAAAACTGTTTTTT
TRBV6-1	once	TRBJ1-2	TRBD1	CASSRDRVDGYTF	TGTGCCAGCAGTAGGGACAGGGTCGATGGCTACACCTTC
TRBV28	.	TRBJ2-7	.	CASSSYRVSNPYEQYF	TGTGCCAGCAGTTCATACCGGGTCTCCAACCCCTACGAGCAGTACTTC
TRBV21-1	few	TRBJ1-4	.	CASFRGKLFF	TGTGCCAGCTTTCGCGGGAAACTGTTTTTT
TRBV5-8	few	TRBJ1-3	.	CASSERVGSGNTIYF	TGTGCCAGCAGCGAACGAGTCGGCTCTGGAAACACCATATATTTT
TRBV5-1	.	TRBJ2-1	TRBD1	CASSDRDRGYNEQFF	TGCGCCAGCAGCGATCGGGACAGGGGCTACAATGAGCAGTTCTTC
TRBV2	.	TRBJ2-1	.	CASSVGGLGNEQFF	TGTGCCAGCAGTGTTGGAGGGCTGGGCAATGAGCAGTTCTTC
TRBV2	.	TRBJ2-2	TRBD2	CASSGTSGGAGELFF	TGCGCCAGCAGTGGGACTAGCGGGGGGGCCGGGGAGCTGTTTTTT
TRBV30	.	TRBJ2-3	TRBD2	CAWGRLAQSTDTQYF	TGTGCCTGGGGACGACTAGCTCAGAGCACAGATACGCAGTATTTT
TRBV5-4	.	TRBJ2-1	.	CASSLARTVSYNEQFF	TGTGCCAGCAGCTTGGCCAGGACAGTCTCCTACAATGAGCAGTTCTTC
TRBV18	.	TRBJ1-4	.	CASSVTETSSTNEKLFF	TGTGCCAGCTCAGTGACAGAGACTTCTTCAACTAATGAAAAACTGTTTTTT
TRBV7-6	.	TRBJ1-1	.	CASSVEPRGSTEAFF	TGTGCCAGCAGCGTAGAGCCTAGGGGGAGCACTGAAGCTTTCTTT
TRBV27	once	TRBJ2-1	TRBD1	CASSSPGDRGYNEQFF	TGTGCCAGCAGTTCCCCGGGGGACAGGGGTTACAATGAGCAGTTCTTC
TRBV6-6	.	TRBJ1-1	.	CASSTLRNTEAFF	TGTGCCAGCAGTACCCTGAGGAACACTGAAGCTTTCTTT
TRBV6-5	.	TRBJ1-4	.	CASGLQGNEKLFF	TGTGCCAGCGGGTTGCAGGGTAATGAAAAACTGTTTTTT
TRBV4-1	.	TRBJ2-5	.	CASSQAGGTGTQETQYF	TGCGCCAGCAGCCAAGCGGGGGGGACAGGGACCCAAGAGACCCAGTACTTC
TRBV6-1	.	TRBJ1-5	.	CASSVVWLDQPQHF	TGTGCCAGCAGTGTCGTGTGGCTGGATCAGCCCCAGCATTTT
TRBV19	once	TRBJ2-5	TRBD1	CASRGGLGETQYF	TGTGCCAGTAGAGGGGGCCTGGGAGAGACCCAGTACTTC
TRBV2	.	TRBJ2-7	TRBD1	CASSANRGPYEQYF	TGTGCCAGCAGTGCTAACAGGGGCCCCTACGAGCAGTACTTC
TRBV18	once	TRBJ2-2	.	CASSPGNMNTGELFF	TGTGCCAGCTCACCTGGCAATATGAACACCGGGGAGCTGTTTTTT
TRBV18	.	TRBJ2-7	TRBD2	CASSPSGGPISYEQYF	TGTGCCAGCTCACCCAGCGGGGGGCCCATCTCCTACGAGCAGTACTTC
TRBV6-5	.	TRBJ1-6	.	CASSYSQNNSPLHF	TGTGCCAGCAGTTACTCCCAGAATAATTCACCCCTCCACTTT
TRBV18	.	TRBJ1-4	TRBD1	CASSLSAGGNEKLFF	TGTGCCAGCTCACTATCTGCAGGGGGTAATGAAAAACTGTTTTTT
TRBV18	.	TRBJ1-1	.	CASSTRMNTEAFF	TGTGCCAGCTCAACTAGGATGAACACTGAAGCTTTCTTT
TRBV7-9	.	TRBJ2-7	TRBD1	CASSTDRVTYEQYF	TGTGCCAGCAGCACAGACAGGGTCACCTACGAGCAGTACTTC
TRBV7-6	.	TRBJ2-7	.	CASSGSGVSSYEQYF	TGTGCCAGCAGCGGCAGCGGAGTATCGTCCTACGAGCAGTACTTC
TRBV7-8	.	TRBJ1-4	TRBD1	CASSSVGVRGEKLFF	TGTGCCAGCAGCTCAGTAGGGGTCAGGGGGGAAAAACTGTTTTTT
TRBV29-1	.	TRBJ2-2	.	CSVKWGNAGELFF	TGCAGCGTTAAATGGGGCAACGCCGGGGAGCTGTTTTTT
TRBV5-1	.	TRBJ2-5	TRBD1	CASSPGTVTETQYF	TGCGCCAGCAGCCCCGGGACAGTAACAGAGACCCAGTACTTC
TRBV27	.	TRBJ1-2	TRBD1	CASSLLTPDRGYGYTF	TGTGCCAGCAGTTTATTGACCCCGGACAGGGGCTATGGCTACACCTTC
TRBV5-4	.	TRBJ2-7	TRBD2	CASSPRGGLAGGRHEQYF	TGTGCCAGCAGCCCTAGGGGGGGACTAGCGGGAGGAAGGCACGAGCAGTACTTC
TRBV7-6	.	TRBJ1-1	TRBD1	CASSKGQPTEAFF	TGTGCCAGCAGCAAGGGACAGCCCACTGAAGCTTTCTTT
TRBV18	.	TRBJ2-1	.	CASSPAGGKGNEQFF	TGTGCCAGCTCACCCGCGGGCGGGAAGGGAAATGAGCAGTTCTTC
TRBV6-1	.	TRBJ1-1	.	CASSGTVRNTEAFF	TGTGCCAGCAGTGGCACAGTGAGGAACACTGAAGCTTTCTTT
TRBV4-1	.	TRBJ1-1	.	CASSVHPAGTNTEAFF	TGCGCCAGCAGCGTACACCCAGCGGGAACAAACACTGAAGCTTTCTTT
TRBV6-6	.	TRBJ1-4	TRBD1	CASRGTGGDSDEKLFF	TGTGCCAGCAGAGGGACAGGGGGCGATTCTGATGAAAAACTGTTTTTT
TRBV5-1	once	TRBJ2-7	.	CASSLGTGPSYEQYF	TGCGCCAGCAGCTTGGGCACAGGGCCCTCCTACGAGCAGTACTTC
TRBV7-9	.	TRBJ2-1	TRBD2	CASSFSRGGTRDEQFF	TGTGCCAGCAGCTTTTCTCGGGGGGGCACGAGGGATGAGCAGTTCTTC
TRBV19	.	TRBJ1-1	TRBD1	CASSSRTGVNTEAFF	TGTGCCAGTAGTTCTAGGACAGGGGTGAACACTGAAGCTTTCTTT